This T cell receptor (beta chain) was profiled in a study of shared clonotypes between healthy human individuals. Study information: The study enrolled two women and three men aged 18 to 49. Study-level results: Among donors, the sharing of clonotypes was expected to be influenced by sequencing depth.

In the original analysis: ImmunoSEQ gave junction-only sequences without quality scores, so filtering differed. TCRdb's copy holds only in-frame clones and misses some; the assay was immunoSEQ multiplex PCR. V, J and clone size derive from that table, while D and trimming were established from the DNA sequence. This sample has approximately 480,000 clones, with roughly 85% found just once. About this clone: The antigen remains undetermined.

J was trimmed by 6 bases and V by 2 bases; bases with no gene match: 3. Germline assignment: CDR1 SGHDT and CDR2 YYEEEE. This CDR3 is 14 amino acids long. Healthy HIV-negative adults without recent acute infections or vaccinations served as donors. The sequenced sample was PBMCs. The rearrangement joins TRBV5-6 to TRBJ1-2; 11 nucleotides agree with TRBD1. This TCR was recovered from a woman between 35 and 50 years old in good health. Some clones in this sample may be carry-over from other donors' samples. The chain's CDR3 is CASSFGQGANGYTF. For the CDR3, the DNA is TGTGCCAGCAGCTTCGGACAGGGGGCGAATGGCTACACCTTC.